Listed below are T cell receptor beta chains from one sample, sequenced in a study of control samples from healthy donors and cancer patients. Generated by immunoSEQ multiplex PCR, the TCRdb table keeps only in-frame clones and is missing some. Altogether 130,000 or so clones are present, approximately 90% being singletons, with the ten largest covering approximately 2.2%. What was sequenced was blood. Receptors originate from a woman aged 50 to 60 in good health. CDR3s include the opening cysteine and the closing phenylalanine or tryptophan. The D gene is left open where the match is weak. For some rows the clone size is stated as once, few or many, or as a class when expanded; others skip it.

>-|-|TRBJ1-2|TRBV18
CASSPVGLGYTF
TGTGCCAGCTCACCAGTGGGCTTAGGCTACACCTTC
>TRBD1|-|TRBJ1-4|TRBV7-8
CASSARSGQQLFF
TGTGCCAGCAGCGCTCGATCGGGACAGCAACTGTTTTTT
>TRBD1|-|TRBJ1-2|TRBV6-1
CASSEGTGAGYGYTF
TGTGCCAGCAGTGAGGGGACAGGGGCCGGCTATGGCTACACCTTC
>-|-|TRBJ2-7|TRBV5-8
CASSSPRANPYEQYF
TGTGCCAGCAGCTCACCCCGAGCGAATCCCTACGAGCAGTACTTC
>-|-|TRBJ1-4|TRBV6-5
CASRQPGLLFF
TGTGCCAGCAGGCAACCGGGATTACTGTTTTTT
>-|-|TRBJ1-2|TRBV12-3/TRBV12-4
CASSDGWEGYTF
TGTGCCAGCAGCGACGGGTGGGAAGGCTACACCTTC
>TRBD1|-|TRBJ1-1|TRBV18
CASSLRGTGGSEAFF
TGTGCCAGCTCCCTGCGGGGGACAGGGGGCTCTGAAGCTTTCTTT
>-|-|TRBJ2-1|TRBV7-7
CASSAGAGKNNEQFF
TGTGCTAGCAGCGCGGGGGCAGGGAAGAACAATGAGCAGTTCTTC
>TRBD1|-|TRBJ1-1|TRBV19
CASSIGTGAMNTEAFF
TGTGCCAGTAGTATCGGGACAGGGGCCATGAACACTGAAGCTTTCTTT
>TRBD1|-|TRBJ1-3|TRBV28
CASLRDRGISGNTIYF
TGTGCCAGCCTCCGGGACAGGGGAATCTCTGGAAACACCATATATTTT
>-|-|TRBJ2-3|TRBV14
CASSLSGTDIYTQYF
TGTGCCAGCAGCCTGTCCGGGACGGACATATATACGCAGTATTTT
>-|once|TRBJ2-2|TRBV27
CASSRQAALTGELFF
TGTGCCAGCAGCCGACAGGCGGCATTAACCGGGGAGCTGTTTTTT
>TRBD2|once|TRBJ2-5|TRBV25-1
CASSPISPLAGDRETQYF
TGTGCCAGCAGCCCCATCTCCCCACTAGCGGGAGATAGGGAGACCCAGTACTTC
>-|-|TRBJ2-6|TRBV28
CASRGPGANVLTF
TGTGCCAGCAGGGGCCCGGGGGCCAACGTCCTGACTTTC
>TRBD1|-|TRBJ1-4|TRBV2
CASRGQGREKLFF
TGTGCCAGCAGGGGACAGGGTAGGGAAAAACTGTTTTTT
>TRBD1|-|TRBJ2-4|TRBV29-1
CSAKHGTGFIQYF
TGCAGCGCCAAGCACGGGACAGGATTCATTCAGTACTTC
>-|few|TRBJ2-5|TRBV18
CASSPQETQYF
TGTGCCAGCTCACCTCAAGAGACCCAGTACTTC
>-|few|TRBJ2-7|TRBV7-9
CASSLKSLSPGQYEQYF
TGTGCCAGCAGCTTAAAAAGCCTGTCGCCTGGCCAGTACGAGCAGTACTTC
>-|-|TRBJ2-5|TRBV6-5
CASSYALVAKTQYF
TGTGCCAGCAGTTACGCCCTAGTCGCCAAGACCCAGTACTTC
>-|once|TRBJ2-7|TRBV30
CAWKGSYEQYF
TGTGCCTGGAAAGGGTCTTACGAGCAGTACTTC
>-|-|TRBJ1-5|TRBV28
CASALQGSQPQHF
TGTGCCAGCGCATTACAGGGAAGTCAGCCCCAGCATTTT
>-|-|TRBJ1-6|TRBV28
CASSSRPPLHF
TGTGCCAGCAGTTCTCGACCACCCCTCCACTTT